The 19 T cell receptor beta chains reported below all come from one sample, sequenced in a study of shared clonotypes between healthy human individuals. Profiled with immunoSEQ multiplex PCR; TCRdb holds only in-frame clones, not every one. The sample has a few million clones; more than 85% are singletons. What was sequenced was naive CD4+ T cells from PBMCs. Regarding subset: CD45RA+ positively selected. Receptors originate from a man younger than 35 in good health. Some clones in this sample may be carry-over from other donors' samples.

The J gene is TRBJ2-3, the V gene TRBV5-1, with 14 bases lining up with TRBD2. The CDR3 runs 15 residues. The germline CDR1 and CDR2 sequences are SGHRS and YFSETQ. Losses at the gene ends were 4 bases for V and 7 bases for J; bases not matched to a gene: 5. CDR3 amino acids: CASSPGTSGRYTQYF. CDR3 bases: TGCGCCAGCAGCCCCGGGACTAGCGGGAGATATACGCAGTATTTT.

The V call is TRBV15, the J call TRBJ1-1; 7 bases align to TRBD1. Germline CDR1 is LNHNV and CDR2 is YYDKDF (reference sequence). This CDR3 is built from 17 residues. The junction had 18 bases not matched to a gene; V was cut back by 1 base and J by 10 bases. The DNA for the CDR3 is TGTGCCACCAGCAGAGGGAGTAAGGGGGACAGCCCTTTTCGAGCTTTCTTT. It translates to CATSRGSKGDSPFRAFF. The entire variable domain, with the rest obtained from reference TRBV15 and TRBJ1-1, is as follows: DAMVIQNPRYQVTQFGKPVTLSCSQTLNHNVMYWYQQKSSQAPKLLFHYYDKDFNNEADTPDNFQSRRPNTSFCFLDIRSPGLGDTAMYLCATSRGSKGDSPFRAFFGQGTRLTVV.

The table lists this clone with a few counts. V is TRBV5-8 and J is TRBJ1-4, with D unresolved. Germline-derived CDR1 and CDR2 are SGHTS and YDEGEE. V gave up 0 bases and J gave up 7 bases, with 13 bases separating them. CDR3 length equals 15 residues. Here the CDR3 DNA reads TGTGCCAGCAGCTTGGTCTGGGGATCGGGTGAAAAACTGTTTTTT. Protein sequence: CASSLVWGSGEKLFF.

CDR3 in DNA: TGCGCCAGCAGTACAGATTTGGGAAACACCATATATTTT. Encoded protein: CASSTDLGNTIYF. The chain joins TRBV5-1 to TRBJ1-3; no reliable D call. V was shortened by 5 bases and J by 4 bases, with 10 bases between the two germline ends. The CDR3 covers 13 residues. CDR1 SGHRS and CDR2 YFSETQ come from the germline V gene.

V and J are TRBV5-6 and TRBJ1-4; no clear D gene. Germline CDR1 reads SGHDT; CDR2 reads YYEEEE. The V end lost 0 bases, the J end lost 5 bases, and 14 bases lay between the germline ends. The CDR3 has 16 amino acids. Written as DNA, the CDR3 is TGTGCCAGCAGCTTGGGGGTCCAACGCCGGAATGAAAAACTGTTTTTT. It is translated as CASSLGVQRRNEKLFF.

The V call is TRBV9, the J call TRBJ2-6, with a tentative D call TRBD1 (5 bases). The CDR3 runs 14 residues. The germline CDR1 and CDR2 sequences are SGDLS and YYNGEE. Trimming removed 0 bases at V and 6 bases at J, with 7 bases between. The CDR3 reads CASSVGGAANVLTF. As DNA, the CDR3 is TGTGCCAGCAGCGTAGGTGGGGCGGCCAACGTCCTGACTTTC. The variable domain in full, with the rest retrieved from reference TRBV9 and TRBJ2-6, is DSGVTQTPKHLITATGQRVTLRCSPRSGDLSVYWYQQSLDQGLQFLIQYYNGEERAKGNILERFSAQQFPDLHSELNLSSLELGDSALYFCASSVGGAANVLTFGAGSRLTVL.

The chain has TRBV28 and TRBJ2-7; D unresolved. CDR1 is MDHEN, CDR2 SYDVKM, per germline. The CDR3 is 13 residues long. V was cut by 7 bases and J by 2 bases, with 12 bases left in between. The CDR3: CASTSFPAYEQYF. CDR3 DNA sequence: TGTGCCAGCACCTCATTCCCAGCCTACGAGCAGTACTTC.

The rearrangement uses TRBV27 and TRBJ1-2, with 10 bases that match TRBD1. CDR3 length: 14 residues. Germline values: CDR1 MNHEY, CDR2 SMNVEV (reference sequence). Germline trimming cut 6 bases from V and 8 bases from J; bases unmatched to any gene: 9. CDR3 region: CASRPGQGIYGYTF. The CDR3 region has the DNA TGTGCCAGCAGACCGGGACAGGGGATATACGGCTACACCTTC.

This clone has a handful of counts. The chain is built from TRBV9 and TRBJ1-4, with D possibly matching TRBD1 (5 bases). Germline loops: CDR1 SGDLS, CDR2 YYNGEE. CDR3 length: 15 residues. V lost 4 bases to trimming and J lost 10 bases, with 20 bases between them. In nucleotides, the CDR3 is TGTGCCAGCAGCCCAAGAGAACCGGGACGGGGAAAACTGTTTTTT. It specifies CASSPREPGRGKLFF.

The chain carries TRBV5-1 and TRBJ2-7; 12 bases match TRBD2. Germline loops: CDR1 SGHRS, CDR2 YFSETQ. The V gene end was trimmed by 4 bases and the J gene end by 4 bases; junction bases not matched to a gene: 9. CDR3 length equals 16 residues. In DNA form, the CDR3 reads TGCGCCAGCAGCCTTTCTAGCGGGAGGGCCGGGTACGAGCAGTACTTC. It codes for CASSLSSGRAGYEQYF. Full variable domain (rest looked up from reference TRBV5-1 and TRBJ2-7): KAGVTQTPRYLIKTRGQQVTLSCSPISGHRSVSWYQQTPGQGLQFLFEYFSETQRNKGNFPGRFSGRQFSNSRSEMNVSTLELGDSALYLCASSLSSGRAGYEQYFGPGTRLTVT.

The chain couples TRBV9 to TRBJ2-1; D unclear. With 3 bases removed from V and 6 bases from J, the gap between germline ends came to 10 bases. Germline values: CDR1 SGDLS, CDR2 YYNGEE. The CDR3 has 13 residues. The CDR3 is CASSARLINEQFF. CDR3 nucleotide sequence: TGTGCCAGCAGCGCCAGACTTATCAATGAGCAGTTCTTC.

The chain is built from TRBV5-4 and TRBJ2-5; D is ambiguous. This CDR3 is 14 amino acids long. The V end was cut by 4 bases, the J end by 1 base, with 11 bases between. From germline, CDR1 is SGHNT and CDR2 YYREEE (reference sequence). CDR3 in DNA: TGTGCCAGCAGCCCGACGGCGATCCAAGAGACCCAGTACTTC. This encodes CASSPTAIQETQYF. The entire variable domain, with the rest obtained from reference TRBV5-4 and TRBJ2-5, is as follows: ETGVTQSPTHLIKTRGQQVTLRCSSQSGHNTVSWYQQALGQGPQFIFQYYREEENGRGNFPPRFSGLQFPNYSSELNVNALELDDSALYLCASSPTAIQETQYFGPGTRLLVL.

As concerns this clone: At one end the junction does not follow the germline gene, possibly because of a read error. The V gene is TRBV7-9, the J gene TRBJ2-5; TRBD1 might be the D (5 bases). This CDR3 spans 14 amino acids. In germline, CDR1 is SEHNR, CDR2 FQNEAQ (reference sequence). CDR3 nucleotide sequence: TGTGCCAGCAGCTTAAGACAGCTTCAAGGGACCCAGTACTTC. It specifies CASSLRQLQGTQYF.

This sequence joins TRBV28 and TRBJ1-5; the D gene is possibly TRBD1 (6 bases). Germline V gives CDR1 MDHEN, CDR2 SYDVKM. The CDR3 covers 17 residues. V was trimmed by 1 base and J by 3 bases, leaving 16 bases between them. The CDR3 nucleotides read TGTGCCAGCAGTTTATTTTTACAGGGATCGACCAATCAGCCCCAGCATTTT. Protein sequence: CASSLFLQGSTNQPQHF.

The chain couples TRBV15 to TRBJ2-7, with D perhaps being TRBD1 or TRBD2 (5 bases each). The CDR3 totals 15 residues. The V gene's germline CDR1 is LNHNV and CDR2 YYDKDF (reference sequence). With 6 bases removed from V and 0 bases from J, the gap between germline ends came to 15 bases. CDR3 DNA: TGTGCCACCAGTCAACCGGGGCTAGCCTCCTACGAGCAGTACTTC. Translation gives CATSQPGLASYEQYF.

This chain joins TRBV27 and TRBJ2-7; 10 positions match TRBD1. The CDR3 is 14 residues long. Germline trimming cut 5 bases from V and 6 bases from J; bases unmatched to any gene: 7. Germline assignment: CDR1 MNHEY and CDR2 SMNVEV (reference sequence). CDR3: CASSAWDRGSEQYF. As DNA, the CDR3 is TGTGCCAGCAGTGCATGGGACAGGGGAAGCGAGCAGTACTTC.

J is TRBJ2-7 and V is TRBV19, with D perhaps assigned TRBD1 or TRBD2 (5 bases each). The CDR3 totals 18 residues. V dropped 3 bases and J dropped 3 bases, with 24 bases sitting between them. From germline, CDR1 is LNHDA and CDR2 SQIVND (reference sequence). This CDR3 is CASSILTIWDGAFYEQYF. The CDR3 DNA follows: TGTGCCAGTAGTATTCTTACGATTTGGGACGGAGCTTTCTACGAGCAGTACTTC.

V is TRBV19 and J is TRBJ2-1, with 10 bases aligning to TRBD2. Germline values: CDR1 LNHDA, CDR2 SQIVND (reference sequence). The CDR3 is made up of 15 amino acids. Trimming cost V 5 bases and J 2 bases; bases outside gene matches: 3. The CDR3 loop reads CASSAGLAAYNEQFF. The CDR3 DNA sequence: TGTGCCAGTAGTGCAGGACTAGCGGCCTACAATGAGCAGTTCTTC.

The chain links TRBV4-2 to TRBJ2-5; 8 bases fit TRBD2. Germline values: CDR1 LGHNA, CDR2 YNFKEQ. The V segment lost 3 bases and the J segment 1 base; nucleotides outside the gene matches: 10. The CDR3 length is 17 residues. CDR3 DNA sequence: TGTGCCAGCAGCCATGCCATGACTAGCGCTGGCCAAGAGACCCAGTACTTC. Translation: CASSHAMTSAGQETQYF.